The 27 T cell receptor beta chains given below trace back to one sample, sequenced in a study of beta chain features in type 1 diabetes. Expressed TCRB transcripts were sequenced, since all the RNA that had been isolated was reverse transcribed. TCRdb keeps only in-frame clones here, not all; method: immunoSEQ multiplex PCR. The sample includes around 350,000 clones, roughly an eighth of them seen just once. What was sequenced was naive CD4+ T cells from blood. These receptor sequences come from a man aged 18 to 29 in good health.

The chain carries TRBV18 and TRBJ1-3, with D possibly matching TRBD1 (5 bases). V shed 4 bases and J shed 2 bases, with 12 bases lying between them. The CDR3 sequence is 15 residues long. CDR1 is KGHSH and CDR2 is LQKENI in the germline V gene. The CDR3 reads CASSLRGDPGNTIYF. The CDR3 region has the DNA TGTGCCAGCTCACTACGGGGGGACCCTGGAAACACCATATATTTT.

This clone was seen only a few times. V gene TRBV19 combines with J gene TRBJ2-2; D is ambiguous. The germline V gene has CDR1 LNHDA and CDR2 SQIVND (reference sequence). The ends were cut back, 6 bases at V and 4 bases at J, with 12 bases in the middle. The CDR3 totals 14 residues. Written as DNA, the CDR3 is TGTGCCAGTAGCTCCCAGGCCGGCACCGGGGAGCTGTTTTTT. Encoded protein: CASSSQAGTGELFF.

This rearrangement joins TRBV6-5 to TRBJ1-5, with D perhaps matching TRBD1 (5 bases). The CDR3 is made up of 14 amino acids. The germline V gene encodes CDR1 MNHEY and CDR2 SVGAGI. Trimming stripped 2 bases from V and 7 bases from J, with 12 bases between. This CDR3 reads CASSYAGGGQPQHF. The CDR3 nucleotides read TGTGCCAGCAGTTACGCGGGGGGAGGGCAGCCCCAGCATTTT.

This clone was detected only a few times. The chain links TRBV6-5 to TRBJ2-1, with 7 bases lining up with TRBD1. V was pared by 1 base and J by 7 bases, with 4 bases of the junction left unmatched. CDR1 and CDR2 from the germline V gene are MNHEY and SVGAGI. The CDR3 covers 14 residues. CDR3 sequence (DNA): TGTGCCAGCAGTTACTTCACGGACAGGAATGAGCAGTTCTTC. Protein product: CASSYFTDRNEQFF.

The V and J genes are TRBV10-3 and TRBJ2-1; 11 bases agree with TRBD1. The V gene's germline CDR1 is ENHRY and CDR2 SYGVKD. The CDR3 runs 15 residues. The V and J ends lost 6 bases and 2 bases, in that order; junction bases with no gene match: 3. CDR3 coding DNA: TGTGCCATCAGGATGGGACAGGGGGCCTACAATGAGCAGTTCTTC. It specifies CAIRMGQGAYNEQFF.

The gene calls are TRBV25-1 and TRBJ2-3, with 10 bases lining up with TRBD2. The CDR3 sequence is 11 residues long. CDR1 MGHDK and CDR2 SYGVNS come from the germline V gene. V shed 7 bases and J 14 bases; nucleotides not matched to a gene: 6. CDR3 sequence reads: CASKSGRAAYF. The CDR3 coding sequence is TGTGCCAGCAAAAGCGGGAGGGCCGCGTATTTT.

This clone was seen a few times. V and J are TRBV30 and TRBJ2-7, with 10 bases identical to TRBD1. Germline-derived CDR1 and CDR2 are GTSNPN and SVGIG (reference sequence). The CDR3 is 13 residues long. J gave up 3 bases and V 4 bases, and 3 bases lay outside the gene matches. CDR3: CAWTGQGFYEQYF. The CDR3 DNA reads TGTGCCTGGACGGGACAGGGGTTCTACGAGCAGTACTTC.

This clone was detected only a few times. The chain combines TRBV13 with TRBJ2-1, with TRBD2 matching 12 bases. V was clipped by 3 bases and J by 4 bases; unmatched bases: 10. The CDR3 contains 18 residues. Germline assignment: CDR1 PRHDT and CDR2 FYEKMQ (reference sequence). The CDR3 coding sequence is TGTGCCAGCAGCTTGTCCCTCCTAGCGGGGGGGCGGTACAATGAGCAGTTCTTC. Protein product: CASSLSLLAGGRYNEQFF.

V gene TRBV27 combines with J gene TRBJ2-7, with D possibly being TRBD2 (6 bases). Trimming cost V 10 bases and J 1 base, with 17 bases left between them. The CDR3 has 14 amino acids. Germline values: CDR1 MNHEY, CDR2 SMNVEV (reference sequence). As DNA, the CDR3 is TGTGCCACCCGACCGGGGACTCCTTCCTACGAGCAGTACTTC. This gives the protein CATRPGTPSYEQYF.

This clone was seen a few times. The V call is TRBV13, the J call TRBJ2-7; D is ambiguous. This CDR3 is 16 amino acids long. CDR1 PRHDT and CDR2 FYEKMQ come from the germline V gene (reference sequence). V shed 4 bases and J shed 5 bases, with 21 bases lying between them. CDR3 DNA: TGTGCCAGCAGCTCTTTCGCGCGAGGCGCCCCCCACGAGCAGTACTTC. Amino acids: CASSSFARGAPHEQYF.

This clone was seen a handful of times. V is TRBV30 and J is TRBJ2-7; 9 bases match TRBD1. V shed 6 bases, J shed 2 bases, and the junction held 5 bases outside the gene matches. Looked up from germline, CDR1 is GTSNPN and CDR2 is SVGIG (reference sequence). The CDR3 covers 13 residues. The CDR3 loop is CACAQGAPYEQYF. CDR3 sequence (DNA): TGTGCCTGTGCACAGGGGGCTCCCTACGAGCAGTACTTC. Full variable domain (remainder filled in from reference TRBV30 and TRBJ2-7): SQTIHQWPATLVQPVGSPLSLECTVEGTSNPNLYWYRQAAGRGLQLLFYSVGIGQISSEVPQNLSASRPQDRQFILSSKKLLLSDSGFYLCACAQGAPYEQYFGPGTRLTVT.

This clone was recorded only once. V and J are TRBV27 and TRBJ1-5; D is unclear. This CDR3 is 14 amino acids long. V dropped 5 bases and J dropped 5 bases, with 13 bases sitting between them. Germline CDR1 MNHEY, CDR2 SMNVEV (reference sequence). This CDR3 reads CASSRVGLDQPQHF. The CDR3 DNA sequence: TGTGCCAGCAGTCGAGTTGGGCTCGATCAGCCCCAGCATTTT.

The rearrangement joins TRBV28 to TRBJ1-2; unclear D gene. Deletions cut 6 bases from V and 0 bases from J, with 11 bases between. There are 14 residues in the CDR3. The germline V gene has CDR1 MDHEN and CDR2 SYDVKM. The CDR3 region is CASRKVTANYGYTF. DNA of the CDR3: TGTGCCAGCAGGAAGGTAACAGCTAACTATGGCTACACCTTC.

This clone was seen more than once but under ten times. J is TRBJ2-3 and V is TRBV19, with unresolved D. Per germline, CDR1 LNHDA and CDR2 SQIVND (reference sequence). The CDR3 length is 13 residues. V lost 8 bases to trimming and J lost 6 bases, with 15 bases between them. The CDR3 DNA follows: TGTGCCAGTGCCTTAGATATTACGGATACGCAGTATTTT. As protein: CASALDITDTQYF.

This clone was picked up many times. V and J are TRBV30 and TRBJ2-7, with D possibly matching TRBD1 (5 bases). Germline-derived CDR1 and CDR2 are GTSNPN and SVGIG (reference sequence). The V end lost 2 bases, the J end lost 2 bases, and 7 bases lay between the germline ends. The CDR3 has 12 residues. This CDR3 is CAWSTGPYEQYF. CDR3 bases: TGTGCCTGGAGTACAGGACCCTACGAGCAGTACTTC. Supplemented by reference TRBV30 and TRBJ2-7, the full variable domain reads SQTIHQWPATLVQPVGSPLSLECTVEGTSNPNLYWYRQAAGRGLQLLFYSVGIGQISSEVPQNLSASRPQDRQFILSSKKLLLSDSGFYLCAWSTGPYEQYFGPGTRLTVT.

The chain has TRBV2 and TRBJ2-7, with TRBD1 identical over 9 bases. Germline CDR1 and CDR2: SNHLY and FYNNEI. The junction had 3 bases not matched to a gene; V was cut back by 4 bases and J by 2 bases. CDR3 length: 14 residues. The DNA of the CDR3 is TGTGCCAGCAGTGCCCGGGACAGGGCCTACGAGCAGTACTTC. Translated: CASSARDRAYEQYF.

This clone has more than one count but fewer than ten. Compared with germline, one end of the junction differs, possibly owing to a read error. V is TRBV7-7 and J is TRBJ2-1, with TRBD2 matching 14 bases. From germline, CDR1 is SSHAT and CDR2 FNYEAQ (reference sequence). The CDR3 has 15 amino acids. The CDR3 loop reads CASSPGTSGSNEQFF. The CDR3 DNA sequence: TGTGCTAGCAGCCCAGGGACTAGCGGGAGTAATGAGCAGTTCTTC. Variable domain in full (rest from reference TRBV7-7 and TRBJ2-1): GAGVSQSPRYKVTKRGQDVTLRCDPISSHATLYWYQQALGQGPEFLTYFNYEAQPDKSGLPSDRFSAERPEGSISTLTIQRTEQRDSAMYRCASSPGTSGSNEQFFGPGTRLTVL.

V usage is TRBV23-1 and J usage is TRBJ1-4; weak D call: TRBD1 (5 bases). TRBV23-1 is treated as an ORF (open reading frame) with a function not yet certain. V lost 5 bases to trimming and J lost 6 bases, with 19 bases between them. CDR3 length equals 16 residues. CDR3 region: CASSTSLRGVDEKLFF. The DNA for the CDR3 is TGCGCCAGCAGTACCTCACTTCGGGGGGTGGATGAAAAACTGTTTTTT.

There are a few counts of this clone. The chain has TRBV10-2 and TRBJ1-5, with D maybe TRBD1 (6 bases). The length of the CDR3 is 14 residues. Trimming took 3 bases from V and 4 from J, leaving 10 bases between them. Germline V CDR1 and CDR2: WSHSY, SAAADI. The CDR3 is CASSEGTLNQPQHF. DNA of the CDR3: TGCGCCAGCAGTGAAGGGACACTAAATCAGCCCCAGCATTTT.

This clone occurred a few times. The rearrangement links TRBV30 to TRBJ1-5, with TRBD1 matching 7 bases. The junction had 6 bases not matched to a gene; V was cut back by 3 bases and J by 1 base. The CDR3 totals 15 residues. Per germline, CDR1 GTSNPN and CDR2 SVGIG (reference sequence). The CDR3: CAWSADRISNQPQHF. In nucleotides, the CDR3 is TGTGCCTGGAGCGCGGACAGGATAAGCAATCAGCCCCAGCATTTT. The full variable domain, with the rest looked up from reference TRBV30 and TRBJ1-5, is SQTIHQWPATLVQPVGSPLSLECTVEGTSNPNLYWYRQAAGRGLQLLFYSVGIGQISSEVPQNLSASRPQDRQFILSSKKLLLSDSGFYLCAWSADRISNQPQHFGDGTRLSIL.

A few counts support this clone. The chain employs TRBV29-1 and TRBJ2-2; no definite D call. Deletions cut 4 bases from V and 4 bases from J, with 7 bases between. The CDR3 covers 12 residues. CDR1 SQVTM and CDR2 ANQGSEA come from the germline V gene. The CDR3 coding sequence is TGCAGCGTTGTCCAGATCACCGGGGAGCTGTTTTTT. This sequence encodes CSVVQITGELFF.

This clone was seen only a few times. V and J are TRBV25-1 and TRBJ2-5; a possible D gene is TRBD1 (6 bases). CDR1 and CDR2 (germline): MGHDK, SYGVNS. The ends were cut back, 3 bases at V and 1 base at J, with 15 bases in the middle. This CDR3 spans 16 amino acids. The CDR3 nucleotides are TGTGCCAGCAGTGAGATGTGGACAGATCCCCAAGAGACCCAGTACTTC. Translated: CASSEMWTDPQETQYF.

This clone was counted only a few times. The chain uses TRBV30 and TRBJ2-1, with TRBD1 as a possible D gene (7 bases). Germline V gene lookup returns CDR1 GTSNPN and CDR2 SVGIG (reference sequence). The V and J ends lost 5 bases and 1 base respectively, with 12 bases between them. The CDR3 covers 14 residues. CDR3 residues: CAWATGRSYNEQFF. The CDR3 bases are TGTGCCTGGGCGACAGGGAGGTCCTACAATGAGCAGTTCTTC. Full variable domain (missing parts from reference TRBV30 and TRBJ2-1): SQTIHQWPATLVQPVGSPLSLECTVEGTSNPNLYWYRQAAGRGLQLLFYSVGIGQISSEVPQNLSASRPQDRQFILSSKKLLLSDSGFYLCAWATGRSYNEQFFGPGTRLTVL.

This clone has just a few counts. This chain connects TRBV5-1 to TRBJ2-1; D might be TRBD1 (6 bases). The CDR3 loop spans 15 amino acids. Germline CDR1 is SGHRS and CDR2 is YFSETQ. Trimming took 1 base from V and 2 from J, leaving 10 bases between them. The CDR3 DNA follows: TGCGCCAGCAGCTTGTCACAGGGCGCCTACAATGAGCAGTTCTTC. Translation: CASSLSQGAYNEQFF.

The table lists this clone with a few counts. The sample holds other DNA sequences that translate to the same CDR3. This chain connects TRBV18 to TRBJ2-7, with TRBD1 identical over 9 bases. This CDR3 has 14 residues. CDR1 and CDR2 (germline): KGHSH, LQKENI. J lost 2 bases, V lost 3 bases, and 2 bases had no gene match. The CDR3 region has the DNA TGTGCCAGCTCACCCGGGACAGGGACCTACGAGCAGTACTTC. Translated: CASSPGTGTYEQYF.

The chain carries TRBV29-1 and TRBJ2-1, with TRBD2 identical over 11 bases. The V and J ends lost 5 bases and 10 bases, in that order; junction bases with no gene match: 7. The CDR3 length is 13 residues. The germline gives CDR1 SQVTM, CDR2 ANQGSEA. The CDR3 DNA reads TGCAGCGTTAGACTAGCGGGAATTGGGGAGCAGTTCTTC. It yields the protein CSVRLAGIGEQFF.

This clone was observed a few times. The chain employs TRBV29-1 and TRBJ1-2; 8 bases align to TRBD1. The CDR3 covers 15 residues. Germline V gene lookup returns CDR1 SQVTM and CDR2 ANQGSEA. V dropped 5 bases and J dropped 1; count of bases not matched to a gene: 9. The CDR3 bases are TGCAGCGTTCAGGGACAGGTCGACTTTAACTATGGCTACACCTTC. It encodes CSVQGQVDFNYGYTF.